The TCR beta chain described here comes from a study of T cell responses to AZD1222 COVID-19 vaccine. A note on this clone: What it recognizes is unknown.

V was pared by 0 bases and J by 5 bases, with 15 bases between. Germline V lookup: CDR1 SGDLS, CDR2 YYNGEE. This CDR3 has 15 amino acids. The study, taken as a whole, reports: The reported proportion of spike-specific TCRs targeting unmutated variant regions was nearly half. Without day 14 samples, only post-peak T cell repertoires were studied. Clonal diversity was possibly underestimated, and white British individuals and females predominated among donors.

Assay used: immunoSEQ multiplex PCR; TCRdb lists only in-frame clones, some missing. Of about 100,000 clones listed, more than 70% are singletons. The V call is TRBV9, the J call TRBJ2-7; no definite D call. The material sequenced was peripheral blood, taken on day 0 of AZD1222 vaccination. This receptor was obtained from an adult in good health. The CDR3 protein is CASSVAPGPRDEQYF. For the CDR3, the DNA is TGTGCCAGCAGCGTAGCTCCCGGACCCCGGGACGAGCAGTACTTC.